This T cell receptor beta chain originates from a study of blood T cell repertoires in COVID-19. Study summary: COVID-19 samples from acute and convalescent phases originated in the United States, Italy and Spain. From T cells, B-cell-depleted T cells, or PBMCs came the material, which was cDNA or gDNA.

There are 15 residues in the CDR3. The J segment lost 0 bases and the V segment lost 8 bases, leaving 4 bases of the junction unmatched. From germline, CDR1 is MNHEY and CDR2 SVGAGI. Authors' analysis steps: Estimation of nucleated cell counts relied on the amplification of reference gene primers. The table came from immunoSEQ multiplex PCR; TCRdb's copy has only in-frame clones and leaves some out. The V and J calls and clone size come from that table; D and trimming were worked out from the DNA. The sample yields fewer than 70,000 clones, roughly 80% seen once. Sequenced: peripheral blood. The rearrangement links TRBV6-5 to TRBJ2-2, with 9 bases identical to TRBD2. The clonotype was recovered from a woman older than 75 with acute or convalescent COVID-19. The CDR3 bases are TGTGCCAGCTCGATAGCGGGGGCGAACACCGGGGAGCTGTTTTTT. Its protein product is CASSIAGANTGELFF.